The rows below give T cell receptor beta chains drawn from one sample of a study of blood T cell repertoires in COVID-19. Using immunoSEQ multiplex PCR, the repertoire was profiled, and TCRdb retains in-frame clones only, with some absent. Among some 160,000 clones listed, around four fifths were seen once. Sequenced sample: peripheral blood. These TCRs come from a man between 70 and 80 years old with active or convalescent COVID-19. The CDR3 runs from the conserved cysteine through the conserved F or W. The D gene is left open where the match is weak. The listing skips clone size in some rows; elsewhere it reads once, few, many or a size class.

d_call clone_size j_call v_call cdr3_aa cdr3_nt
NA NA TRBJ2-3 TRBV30 CAWTLGGGTDTQYF TGTGCCTGGACTCTTGGCGGGGGCACAGATACGCAGTATTTT
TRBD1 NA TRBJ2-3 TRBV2 CASSQGTDLTDTQYF TGTGCCAGCAGCCAGGGGACAGATCTCACAGATACGCAGTATTTT
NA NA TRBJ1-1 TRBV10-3 CAISALIKSNTEAFF TGTGCCATCAGTGCCCTAATAAAGTCGAACACTGAAGCTTTCTTT
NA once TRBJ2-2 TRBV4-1 CASSQEGETGELFF TGCGCCAGCAGCCAAGAAGGGGAAACGGGGGAGCTGTTTTTT
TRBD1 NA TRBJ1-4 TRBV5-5 CASSTPGQGGEKLFF TGTGCCAGCAGCACCCCGGGACAGGGAGGTGAAAAACTGTTTTTT
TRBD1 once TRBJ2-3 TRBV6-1 CASSDPGTGGGGTQYF TGTGCCAGCAGTGACCCCGGGACAGGGGGCGGAGGTACGCAGTATTTT
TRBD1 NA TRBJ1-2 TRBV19 CDTGQIDGYTF TGTGACACGGGACAGATAGATGGCTACACCTTC
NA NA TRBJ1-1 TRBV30 CAWSTGYTEAFF TGTGCCTGGAGTACGGGTTACACTGAAGCTTTCTTT
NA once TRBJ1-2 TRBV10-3 CAISDAPRGYGYTF TGTGCCATCAGTGACGCCCCAAGGGGCTATGGCTACACCTTC
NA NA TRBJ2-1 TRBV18 CASSLPGFYNEQFF TGTGCCAGCTCACTTCCAGGGTTCTACAATGAGCAGTTCTTC
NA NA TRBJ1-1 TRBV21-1 CASSKGRGNTEAFF TGTGCCAGCAGCAAAGGAAGGGGGAACACTGAAGCTTTCTTT
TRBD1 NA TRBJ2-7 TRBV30 CAWSSGDRGHEQYF TGTGCCTGGAGCTCGGGGGACAGGGGCCACGAGCAGTACTTC
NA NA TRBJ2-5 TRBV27 CASSANRGGQETQYF TGTGCCAGCAGTGCAAACAGGGGGGGTCAAGAGACCCAGTACTTC
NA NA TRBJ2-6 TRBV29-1 CSVAGSTDSGANVLTF TGCAGCGTCGCCGGGTCAACGGACTCTGGGGCCAACGTCCTGACTTTC
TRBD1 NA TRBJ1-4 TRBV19 CASRDREKLFF TGTGCCAGCAGGGACAGAGAAAAACTGTTTTTT
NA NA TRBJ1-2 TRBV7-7 CASSPGTLEGYTF TGTGCCAGCAGCCCAGGTACCCTGGAAGGCTACACCTTC
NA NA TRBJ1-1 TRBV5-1 CASSSEPTVTEAFF TGCGCCAGCAGTTCCGAGCCGACAGTCACTGAAGCTTTCTTT
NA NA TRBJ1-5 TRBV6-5 CASSFFDAGGGPQHF TGTGCCAGCAGTTTTTTTGACGCCGGGGGGGGGCCCCAGCATTTT
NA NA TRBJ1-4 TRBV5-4 CASSSRRGNEKLFF TGTGCCAGCAGCTCGAGGAGAGGCAATGAAAAACTGTTTTTT
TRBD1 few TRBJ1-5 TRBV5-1 CASSPGGTGENQPQHF TGCGCCAGCAGCCCCGGTGGGACAGGGGAAAATCAGCCCCAGCATTTT
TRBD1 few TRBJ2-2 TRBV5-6 CASSTGQGRTGELFF TGTGCCAGCAGCACTGGACAGGGGAGGACCGGGGAGCTGTTTTTT
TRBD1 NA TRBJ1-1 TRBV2 CASSESRQDRGNTEAFF TGTGCCAGCAGTGAATCTCGACAAGACAGGGGGAACACTGAAGCTTTCTTT
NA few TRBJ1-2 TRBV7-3 CASSLTPGDDYGYTF TGTGCCAGCAGCTTAACCCCCGGGGATGACTATGGCTACACCTTC
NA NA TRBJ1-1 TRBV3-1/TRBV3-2 CASRVAGQGNTEAFF TGTGCCAGCAGGGTCGCGGGGCAAGGGAACACTGAAGCTTTCTTT
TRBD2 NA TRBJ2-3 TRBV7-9 CASSSRTSGHTDTQYF TGTGCCAGCAGCTCTCGGACTAGCGGACACACAGATACGCAGTATTTT
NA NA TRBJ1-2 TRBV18 CASSPLEGDYGYTF TGTGCCAGCTCACCACTGGAGGGCGACTATGGCTACACCTTC
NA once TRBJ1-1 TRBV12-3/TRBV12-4 CASNKKRDTEAFF TGTGCCAGCAATAAGAAGAGGGACACTGAAGCTTTCTTT
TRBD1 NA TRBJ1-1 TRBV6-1 CASSERQGLTEAFF TGTGCCAGCAGTGAACGACAGGGGTTGACTGAAGCTTTCTTT
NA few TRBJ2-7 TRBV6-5 CASSYAYTRVYEQYF TGTGCCAGCAGTTACGCCTATACTCGAGTCTACGAGCAGTACTTC
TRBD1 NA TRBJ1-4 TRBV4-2 CASSQDGGTANEKLFF TGTGCCAGCAGCCAAGATGGCGGGACAGCAAATGAAAAACTGTTTTTT
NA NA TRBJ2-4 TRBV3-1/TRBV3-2 CASSQDGGGAKNIQYF TGTGCCAGCAGCCAAGATGGCGGTGGCGCCAAAAACATTCAGTACTTC
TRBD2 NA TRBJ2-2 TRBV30 CAWRKLAGGSGELFF TGTGCCTGGAGAAAACTAGCGGGAGGGTCCGGGGAGCTGTTTTTT
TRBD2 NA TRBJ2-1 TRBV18 CASSLQRGDNEQFF TGTGCCAGCTCTCTACAACGGGGGGACAATGAGCAGTTCTTC
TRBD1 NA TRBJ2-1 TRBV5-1 CASSEQGAYYNEQFF TGCGCCAGCAGCGAACAGGGGGCGTACTACAATGAGCAGTTCTTC
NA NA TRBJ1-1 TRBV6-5 CASSQQNTEAFF TGTGCCAGCAGTCAACAGAACACTGAAGCTTTCTTT
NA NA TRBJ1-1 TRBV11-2 CGSGVHTEAFF TGCGGATCCGGGGTGCACACTGAAGCTTTCTTT
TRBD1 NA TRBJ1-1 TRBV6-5 CASSNYGTGNTEAFF TGTGCCAGCAGTAATTACGGGACAGGGAACACTGAAGCTTTCTTT
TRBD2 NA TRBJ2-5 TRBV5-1 CASSPTGVAGAQETQYF TGCGCCAGCAGCCCCACGGGTGTAGCGGGGGCGCAAGAGACCCAGTACTTC
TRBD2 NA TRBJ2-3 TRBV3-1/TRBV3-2 CASSQSSSGSTDTQYF TGTGCCAGCAGCCAATCATCTAGCGGGAGCACAGATACGCAGTATTTT
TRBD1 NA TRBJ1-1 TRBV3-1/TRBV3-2 CASSHGDRNTEAFF TGTGCCAGCAGCCATGGGGACAGGAACACTGAAGCTTTCTTT
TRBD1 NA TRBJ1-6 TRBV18 CASSRRDRGDSPLHF TGTGCCAGCTCCCGCAGGGACAGGGGCGATTCACCCCTCCACTTT
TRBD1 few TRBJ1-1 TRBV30 CAWDRGRDTEAFF TGTGCCTGGGACAGGGGGCGAGACACTGAAGCTTTCTTT
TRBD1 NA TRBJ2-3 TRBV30 CAWSMDRADTQYF TGTGCCTGGAGTATGGACAGGGCAGATACGCAGTATTTT
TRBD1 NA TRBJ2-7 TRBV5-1 CASSLDRGNEQYF TGCGCCAGCAGCTTGGACAGGGGGAATGAGCAGTACTTC
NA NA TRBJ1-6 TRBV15 CATSRGVSYPLHF TGTGCCACCAGCAGAGGAGTGAGTTATCCCCTCCACTTT
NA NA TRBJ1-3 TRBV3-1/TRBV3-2 CASSHPGGNTIYF TGTGCCAGCAGCCATCCCGGGGGAAACACCATATATTTT
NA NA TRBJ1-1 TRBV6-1 CASSESVVNTEAFF TGTGCCAGCAGTGAATCCGTAGTGAACACTGAAGCTTTCTTT
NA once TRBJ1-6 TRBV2 CASSHFPPLHF TGTGCCAGCAGCCATTTTCCACCCCTCCACTTT
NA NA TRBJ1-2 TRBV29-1 CSVEYPGDIHYGYTF TGCAGCGTTGAGTACCCAGGGGACATCCACTATGGCTACACCTTC
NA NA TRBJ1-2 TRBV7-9 CASSLDGYSHYGYTF TGTGCCAGCAGCCTCGACGGCTACAGTCACTATGGCTACACCTTC
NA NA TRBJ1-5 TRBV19 CASSPLPRQPQHF TGTGCCAGTAGCCCCCTCCCGCGGCAGCCCCAGCATTTT
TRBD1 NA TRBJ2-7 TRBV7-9 CASRPYRGYEQYF TGTGCCAGCAGGCCTTACAGGGGCTACGAGCAGTACTTC
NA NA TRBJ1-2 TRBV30 CAWSGGRPYGYTF TGTGCCTGGAGCGGGGGTAGGCCCTATGGCTACACCTTC
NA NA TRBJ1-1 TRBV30 CAWIWGVNTEAFF TGTGCCTGGATCTGGGGGGTGAACACTGAAGCTTTCTTT
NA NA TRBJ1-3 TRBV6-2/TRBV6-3 CASSYKASGNTIYF TGTGCCAGCAGTTACAAAGCCTCTGGAAACACCATATATTTT
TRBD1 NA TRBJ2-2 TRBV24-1 CATSDPPGTGGHGELFF TGTGCCACCAGTGATCCACCAGGGACAGGGGGCCACGGGGAGCTGTTTTTT